This TCR beta chain was found in a study of T cells in narcolepsy. Regarding the study as a whole: In some patient and control memory CD4+ samples, autoreactive clones were absent.

This clone appeared a few times. Antigen: not known. Germline lookup yields CDR1 LNHNV and CDR2 YYDKDF (reference sequence). After removal of 6 bases from V and 7 bases from J, the junction contained 17 bases not matched to a gene. The CDR3 has 16 amino acids. Libraries were prepared by immunoSEQ multiplex PCR; TCRdb keeps only in-frame clonotypes and omits some of them. The sample lists tens of thousands of clones, about 89% occurring once. The chain recombines TRBV15 with TRBJ1-2; 7 bases line up with TRBD1. Sequences were obtained from memory (CD45RA-) CD4+ T cells from blood. This TCR derives from a human donor in good health. The CDR3 nucleotides are TGTGCCACCAGACCTCCAGGGGGGGCCGCCAATGGTGGCTACACCTTC. Its translation is CATRPPGGAANGGYTF.